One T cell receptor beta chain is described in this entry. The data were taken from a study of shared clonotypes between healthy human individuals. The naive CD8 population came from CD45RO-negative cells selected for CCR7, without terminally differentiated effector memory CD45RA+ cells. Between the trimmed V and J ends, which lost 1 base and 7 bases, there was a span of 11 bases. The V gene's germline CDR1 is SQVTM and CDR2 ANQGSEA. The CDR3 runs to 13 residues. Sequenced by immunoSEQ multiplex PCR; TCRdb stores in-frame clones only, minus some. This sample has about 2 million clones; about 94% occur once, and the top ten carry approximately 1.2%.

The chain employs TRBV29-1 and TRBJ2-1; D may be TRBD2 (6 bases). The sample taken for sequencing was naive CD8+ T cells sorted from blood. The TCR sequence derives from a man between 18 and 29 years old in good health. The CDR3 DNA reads TGCAGCGTTGAAGGGACTATATTAAATGAGCAGTTCTTC. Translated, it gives CSVEGTILNEQFF.